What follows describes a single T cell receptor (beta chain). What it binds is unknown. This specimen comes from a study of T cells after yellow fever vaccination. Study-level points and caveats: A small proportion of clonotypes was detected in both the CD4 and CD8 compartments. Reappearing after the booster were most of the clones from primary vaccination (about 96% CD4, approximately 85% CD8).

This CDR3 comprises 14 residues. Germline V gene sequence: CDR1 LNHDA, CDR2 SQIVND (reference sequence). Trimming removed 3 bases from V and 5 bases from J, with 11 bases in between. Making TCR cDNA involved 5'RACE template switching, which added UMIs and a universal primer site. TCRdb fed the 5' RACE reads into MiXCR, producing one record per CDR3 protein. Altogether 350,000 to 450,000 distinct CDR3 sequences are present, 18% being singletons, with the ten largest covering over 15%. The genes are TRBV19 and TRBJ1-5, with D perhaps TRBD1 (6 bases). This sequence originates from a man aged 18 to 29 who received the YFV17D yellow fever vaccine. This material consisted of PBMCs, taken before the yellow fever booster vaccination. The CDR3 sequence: CASSMVGADQPQHF. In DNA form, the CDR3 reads TGTGCCAGTAGTATGGTGGGGGCGGATCAGCCCCAGCATTTT. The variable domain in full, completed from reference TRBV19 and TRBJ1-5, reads DGGITQSPKYLFRKEGQNVTLSCEQNLNHDAMYWYRQDPGQGLRLIYYSQIVNDFQKGDIAEGYSVSREKKESFPLTVTSAQKNPTAFYLCASSMVGADQPQHFGDGTRLSIL.